This T cell receptor (beta chain) emerged from a study of beta chain features in type 1 diabetes. With 1 base clipped from V and 5 bases from J, the junction kept 8 bases outside the gene matches. The CDR3 consists of 15 residues. Germline lookup yields CDR1 GTSNPN and CDR2 SVGIG (reference sequence). This clone was detected once. It was via CD45RO/CCR7/CD25/CD127/CD95/CD27 that CD4+ naive, central memory, regulatory and stem cell-like memory cells were sorted. The entirety of the isolated RNA underwent reverse transcription, so expressed TCRB transcripts were sequenced. Profiling relied on immunoSEQ multiplex PCR, and the TCRdb table lists in-frame clones only, not all of them. This table holds 300,000 to 450,000 clones, roughly a fifth found once.

This TCR derives from a woman younger than 35 in good health. The sample comprised naive CD4+ T cells from blood. This chain uses TRBV30 with TRBJ2-5; 9 nucleotides match TRBD2. CDR3 protein: CAWSALAGVGETQYF. CDR3 nucleotides: TGTGCCTGGAGTGCCTTAGCGGGGGTTGGTGAGACCCAGTACTTC. Full variable domain (missing parts from reference TRBV30 and TRBJ2-5): SQTIHQWPATLVQPVGSPLSLECTVEGTSNPNLYWYRQAAGRGLQLLFYSVGIGQISSEVPQNLSASRPQDRQFILSSKKLLLSDSGFYLCAWSALAGVGETQYFGPGTRLLVL.